This T cell receptor (beta chain) was sequenced in a study of vaccination effects on CD4 cells after COVID-19. Only in-frame clones appear in the TCRdb table, and some are missing; sequencing was by immunoSEQ multiplex PCR. The sample has fewer than 25,000 clones, around 76% seen once; the top ten hold approximately 15%. Ahead of sequencing, the ViraFEST assay grew antigen-specific CD4+ T cells using viral peptide pools. Scientists isolated CD4+ T cells after an approximately 10-day culture period ended. SARS-CoV-2 infection was confirmed by PCR in the person between March and December 2020. Concerning this clone: Its cognate antigen is unknown.

Trimming took 0 bases from V and 4 from J, leaving 7 bases between them. Germline assignment: CDR1 SGHTA and CDR2 FQGTGA. There are 14 residues in the CDR3. The chain joins TRBV7-3 to TRBJ2-1; the D gene could be TRBD1 or TRBD2 (5 bases each). The clonotype was recovered from a human donor who had a prior SARS-CoV-2 infection. The sequenced sample was CD4+ T cells from PBMCs cultured with SARS-CoV-2 spike peptides, obtained before COVID-19 vaccination. In DNA form, the CDR3 reads TGTGCCAGCAGCTTAACGGGGGTATACAATGAGCAGTTCTTC. This sequence encodes CASSLTGVYNEQFF.